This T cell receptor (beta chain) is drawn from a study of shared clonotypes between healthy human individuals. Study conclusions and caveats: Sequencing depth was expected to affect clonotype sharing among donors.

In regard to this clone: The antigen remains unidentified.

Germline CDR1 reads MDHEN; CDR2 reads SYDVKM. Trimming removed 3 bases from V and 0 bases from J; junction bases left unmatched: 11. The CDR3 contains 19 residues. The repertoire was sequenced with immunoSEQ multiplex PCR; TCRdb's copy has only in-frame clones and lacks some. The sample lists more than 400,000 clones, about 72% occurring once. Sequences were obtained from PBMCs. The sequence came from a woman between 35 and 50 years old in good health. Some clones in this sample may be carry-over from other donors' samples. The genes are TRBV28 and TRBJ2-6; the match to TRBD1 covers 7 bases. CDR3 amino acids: CASSFFSWDSFSGANVLTF. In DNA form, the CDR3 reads TGTGCCAGCAGTTTTTTTTCCTGGGACAGCTTCTCTGGGGCCAACGTCCTGACTTTC.